These 13 T cell receptor beta chains were sequenced from one sample in a study of T cell responses to AZD1222 COVID-19 vaccine (dated by TCRdb to the early 2020s). The intended sense of this specimen's time point label: about 28 days (+/-7) after the second vaccine dose. The library was built by means of the immunoSEQ multiplex PCR assay. Not all clones reach the TCRdb copy of this immuneACCESS table, which keeps in-frame sequences only. Checked studies attribute under half of the gap to unresolved V genes and leave the rest unexplained. This sample gives tens of thousands of clones in total; 70% to 90% of them show up just once. The ten largest clonotypes hold over 10% of the sample. The input for sequencing was peripheral blood, taken 28 days after the second AZD1222 dose. The source is an adult who received the AZD1222 COVID-19 vaccine.

This clone has only one observation. The rearrangement links TRBV14 to TRBJ2-1, with 11 bases fitting TRBD2. V trimming: 4 bases; J trimming: 4 bases; junction bases outside the gene matches: 3. The V gene's germline CDR1 is SGHDN and CDR2 FVKESK. This CDR3 has 15 amino acids. CDR3 sequence (DNA): TGTGCCAGCAGCCCGACTAGCGGGATTTACAATGAGCAGTTCTTC. This translates into CASSPTSGIYNEQFF.

The chain recombines TRBV10-2 with TRBJ1-5; 7 nucleotides agree with TRBD1. Germline V CDR1 and CDR2: WSHSY, SAAADI. This CDR3 has 15 residues. V lost 3 bases, J lost 5 bases, and 7 bases stayed unmatched. CDR3 nucleotides: TGCGCCAGCAGTGAACCGAGACAGGGCGATCAGCCCCAGCATTTT. Protein product: CASSEPRQGDQPQHF.

This clone was recorded a few times. The V gene is TRBV7-3, the J gene TRBJ1-2; D uncertain. V was clipped by 5 bases and J by 0 bases, with 13 bases between them. Germline lookup yields CDR1 SGHTA and CDR2 FQGTGA. The CDR3 totals 15 residues. The CDR3 DNA follows: TGTGCCAGCAGCCCCTACCACCGGGCTAACTATGGCTACACCTTC. As protein: CASSPYHRANYGYTF.

The chain carries TRBV6-1 and TRBJ2-6, with D unclear. The CDR3 has 17 amino acids. Trimming cost V 2 bases and J 0 bases, with 11 bases left between them. Germline V gives CDR1 MNHNS, CDR2 SASEGT. The CDR3 sequence is CASSERVRSSGANVLTF. CDR3 DNA: TGTGCCAGCAGTGAACGGGTGCGAAGCTCTGGGGCCAACGTCCTGACTTTC.

V usage is TRBV7-2 and J usage is TRBJ1-1, with a possible D match to TRBD1 (5 bases). Trimming shortened V by 6 bases and J by 1 base, and 12 bases separated the two germline ends. The CDR3 loop spans 14 amino acids. Germline-derived CDR1 and CDR2 are SGHTA and FQGNSA. The CDR3 coding sequence is TGTGCCAGCAGTGTGTTAGACAGGAACACTGAAGCTTTCTTT. This sequence encodes CASSVLDRNTEAFF.

The CDR3 DNA reads as TGTGCCAGCAGCCCTAGTGGACTAATCACAGATACGCAGTATTTT. Residues: CASSPSGLITDTQYF. The gene calls are TRBV7-9 and TRBJ2-3, with D possibly matching TRBD2 (6 bases). Trimming pared 5 bases from V and 2 bases from J, leaving 14 bases between. Germline lookup yields CDR1 SEHNR and CDR2 FQNEAQ (reference sequence). The CDR3 contains 15 residues.

The V and J genes are TRBV6-1 and TRBJ2-2; a weak D match, TRBD1 (6 bases). The CDR3 covers 18 residues. Germline CDR1 and CDR2: MNHNS and SASEGT. The V gene lost 4 bases and the J gene lost 5 bases, with 23 bases spanning the gap. CDR3 bases: TGTGCCAGCAGTGCCATCCCCATTCAGGGGAGAGGAACCGGGGAGCTGTTTTTT. Protein: CASSAIPIQGRGTGELFF.

A single count supports this clone. The chain combines TRBV5-1 with TRBJ2-5; tentative D call: TRBD1 (5 bases). With 4 bases removed from V and 2 bases from J, the gap between germline ends came to 9 bases. Germline V CDR1 and CDR2: SGHRS, YFSETQ. This CDR3 comprises 13 residues. The CDR3 bases are TGCGCCAGCAGCACCAGGGTTCAAGAGACCCAGTACTTC. This sequence encodes CASSTRVQETQYF.

This rearrangement joins TRBV28 to TRBJ1-1; the D gene is possibly TRBD1 (6 bases). The CDR3 length is 14 residues. The V end lost 5 bases, the J end lost 5 bases, and 15 bases lay between the germline ends. Germline CDR1 reads MDHEN; CDR2 reads SYDVKM. CDR3 nucleotide sequence: TGTGCCAGCAGTAACAGGGTCTGGGGGACTGAAGCTTTCTTT. Translating it yields CASSNRVWGTEAFF. The complete variable domain, with remaining parts taken from reference TRBV28 and TRBJ1-1, reads DVKVTQSSRYLVKRTGEKVFLECVQDMDHENMFWYRQDPGLGLRLIYFSYDVKMKEKGDIPEGYSVSREKKERFSLILESASTNQTSMYLCASSNRVWGTEAFFGQGTRLTVV.

The rearrangement uses TRBV27 and TRBJ2-1; 9 bases agree with TRBD2. The ends lost 4 bases at V and 2 bases at J; junction bases unmatched: 3. CDR3 length equals 15 residues. Germline V gives CDR1 MNHEY, CDR2 SMNVEV (reference sequence). In nucleotides, the CDR3 is TGTGCCAGCAGTTCGGGACTAGCAGCCTACAATGAGCAGTTCTTC. This encodes CASSSGLAAYNEQFF.

The chain has TRBV29-1 and TRBJ2-6; 9 bases map to TRBD1. Germline V CDR1 and CDR2: SQVTM, ANQGSEA. V shed 4 bases, J shed 4 bases, and the junction held 2 bases outside the gene matches. The CDR3 spans 14 residues. The CDR3 DNA sequence: TGCAGCGTTGGGGACAGGGCAGGGGCCAACGTCCTGACTTTC. Translated, it gives CSVGDRAGANVLTF.

This chain uses TRBV6-1 with TRBJ2-7, with D uncertain. Germline V CDR1 and CDR2: MNHNS, SASEGT. The V end lost 8 bases, the J end lost 0 bases, and 8 bases lay between the germline ends. The CDR3 totals 12 residues. The CDR3 DNA sequence: TGTGCCAGCGATCCGGGCTCCTACGAGCAGTACTTC. It translates to CASDPGSYEQYF.

The chain recombines TRBV6-5 with TRBJ2-6; 8 nucleotides agree with TRBD2. V dropped 3 bases and J dropped 2; count of bases not matched to a gene: 3. Germline values: CDR1 MNHEY, CDR2 SVGAGI. CDR3 size: 16 residues. The CDR3 sequence is CASSYRRGAGANVLTF. CDR3 nucleotides: TGTGCCAGCAGTTATCGGCGGGGGGCTGGGGCCAACGTCCTGACTTTC.